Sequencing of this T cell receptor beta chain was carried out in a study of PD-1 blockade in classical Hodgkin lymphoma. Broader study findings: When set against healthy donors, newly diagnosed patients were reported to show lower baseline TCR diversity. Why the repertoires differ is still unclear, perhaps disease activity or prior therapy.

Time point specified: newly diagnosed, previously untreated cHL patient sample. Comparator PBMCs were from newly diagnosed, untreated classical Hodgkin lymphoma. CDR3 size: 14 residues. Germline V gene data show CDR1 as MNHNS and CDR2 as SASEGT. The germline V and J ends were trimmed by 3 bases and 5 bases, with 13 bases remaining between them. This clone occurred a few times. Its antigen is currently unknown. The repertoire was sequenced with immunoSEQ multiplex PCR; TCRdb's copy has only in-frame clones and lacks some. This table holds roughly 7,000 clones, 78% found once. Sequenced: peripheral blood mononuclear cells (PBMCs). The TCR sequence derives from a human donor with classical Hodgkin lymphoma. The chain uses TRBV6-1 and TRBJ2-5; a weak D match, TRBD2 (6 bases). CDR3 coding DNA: TGTGCCAGCAGTGAGGAGTGGAGGGAGGAGACCCAGTACTTC. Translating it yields CASSEEWREETQYF.